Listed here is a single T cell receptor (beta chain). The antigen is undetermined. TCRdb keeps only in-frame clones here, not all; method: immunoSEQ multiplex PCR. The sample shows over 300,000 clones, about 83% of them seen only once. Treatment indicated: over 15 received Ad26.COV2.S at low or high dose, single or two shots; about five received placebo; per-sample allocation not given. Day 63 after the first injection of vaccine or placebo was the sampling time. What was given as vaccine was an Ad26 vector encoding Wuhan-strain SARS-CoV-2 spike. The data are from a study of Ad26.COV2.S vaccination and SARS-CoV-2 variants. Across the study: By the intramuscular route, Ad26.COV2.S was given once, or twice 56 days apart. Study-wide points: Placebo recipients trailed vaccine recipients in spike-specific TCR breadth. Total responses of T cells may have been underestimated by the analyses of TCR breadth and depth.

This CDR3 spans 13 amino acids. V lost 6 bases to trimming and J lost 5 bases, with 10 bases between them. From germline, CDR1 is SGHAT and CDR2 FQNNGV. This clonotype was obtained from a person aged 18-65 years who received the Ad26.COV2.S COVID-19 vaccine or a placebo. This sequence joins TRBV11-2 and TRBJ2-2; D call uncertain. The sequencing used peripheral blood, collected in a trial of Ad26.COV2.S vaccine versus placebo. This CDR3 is CASRPTETGELFF. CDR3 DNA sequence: TGTGCCAGCAGACCCACAGAAACCGGGGAGCTGTTTTTT.